The clone carrying this TCR beta chain was observed once. The antigen remains undetermined. This sample was included in a study of T cell responses to AZD1222 COVID-19 vaccine. General study points: Increases in Spike-specific TCR breadth and depth were seen after two AZD1222 doses. Clonal diversity may have been underestimated, and the donors were mostly white British, with more females than males. Recipients of AZD1222 seropositive at baseline numbered only 5 to 7. Reports say nearly half of spike-specific TCRs go after unmutated variant regions.

Using immunoSEQ multiplex PCR, the repertoire was profiled, and TCRdb retains in-frame clones only, with some absent. The table has around 75,000 clones, roughly 81% seen once. The sequenced sample was peripheral blood, obtained on day 0 of AZD1222 vaccination. This clonotype was sampled from an adult in good health.

The CDR3 DNA reads as TGTGCCAGCAGTTACTCGGCAGGGCAAGCCTACGAGCAGTACTTC. Encoded protein: CASSYSAGQAYEQYF. The chain employs TRBV6-5 and TRBJ2-7; a weak D match, TRBD1 (5 bases). V gave up 0 bases and J gave up 2 bases, with 11 bases separating them. CDR3 size: 15 residues. The germline V gene has CDR1 MNHEY and CDR2 SVGAGI.